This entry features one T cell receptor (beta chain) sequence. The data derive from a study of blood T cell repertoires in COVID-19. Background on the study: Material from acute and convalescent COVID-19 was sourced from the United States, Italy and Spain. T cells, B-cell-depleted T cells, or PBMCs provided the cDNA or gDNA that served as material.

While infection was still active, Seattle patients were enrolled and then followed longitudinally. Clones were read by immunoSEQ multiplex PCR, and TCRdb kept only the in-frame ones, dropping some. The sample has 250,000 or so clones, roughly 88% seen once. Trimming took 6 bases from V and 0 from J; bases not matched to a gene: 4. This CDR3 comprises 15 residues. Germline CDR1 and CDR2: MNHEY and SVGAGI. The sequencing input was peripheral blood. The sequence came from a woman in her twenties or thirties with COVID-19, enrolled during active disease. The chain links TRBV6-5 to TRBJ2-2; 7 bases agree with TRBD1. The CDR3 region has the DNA TGTGCCAGCAGCCGGGACAGCGCGAACACCGGGGAGCTGTTTTTT. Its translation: CASSRDSANTGELFF.